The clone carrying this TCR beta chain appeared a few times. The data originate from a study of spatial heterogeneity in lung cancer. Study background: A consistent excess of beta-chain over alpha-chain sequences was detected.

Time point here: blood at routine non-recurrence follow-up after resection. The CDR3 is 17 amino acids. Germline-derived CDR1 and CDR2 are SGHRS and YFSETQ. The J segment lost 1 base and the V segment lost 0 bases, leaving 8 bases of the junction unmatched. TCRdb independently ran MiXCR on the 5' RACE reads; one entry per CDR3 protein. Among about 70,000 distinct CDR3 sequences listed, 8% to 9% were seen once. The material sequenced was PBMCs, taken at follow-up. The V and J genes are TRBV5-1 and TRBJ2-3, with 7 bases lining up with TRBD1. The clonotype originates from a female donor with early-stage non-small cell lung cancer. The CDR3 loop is CASSLGIRGPGTDTQYF. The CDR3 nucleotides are TGCGCCAGCAGCTTGGGAATAAGGGGGCCTGGCACAGATACGCAGTATTTT. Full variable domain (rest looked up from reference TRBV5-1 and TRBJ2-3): KAGVTQTPRYLIKTRGQQVTLSCSPISGHRSVSWYQQTPGQGLQFLFEYFSETQRNKGNFPGRFSGRQFSNSRSEMNVSTLELGDSALYLCASSLGIRGPGTDTQYFGPGTRLTVL.